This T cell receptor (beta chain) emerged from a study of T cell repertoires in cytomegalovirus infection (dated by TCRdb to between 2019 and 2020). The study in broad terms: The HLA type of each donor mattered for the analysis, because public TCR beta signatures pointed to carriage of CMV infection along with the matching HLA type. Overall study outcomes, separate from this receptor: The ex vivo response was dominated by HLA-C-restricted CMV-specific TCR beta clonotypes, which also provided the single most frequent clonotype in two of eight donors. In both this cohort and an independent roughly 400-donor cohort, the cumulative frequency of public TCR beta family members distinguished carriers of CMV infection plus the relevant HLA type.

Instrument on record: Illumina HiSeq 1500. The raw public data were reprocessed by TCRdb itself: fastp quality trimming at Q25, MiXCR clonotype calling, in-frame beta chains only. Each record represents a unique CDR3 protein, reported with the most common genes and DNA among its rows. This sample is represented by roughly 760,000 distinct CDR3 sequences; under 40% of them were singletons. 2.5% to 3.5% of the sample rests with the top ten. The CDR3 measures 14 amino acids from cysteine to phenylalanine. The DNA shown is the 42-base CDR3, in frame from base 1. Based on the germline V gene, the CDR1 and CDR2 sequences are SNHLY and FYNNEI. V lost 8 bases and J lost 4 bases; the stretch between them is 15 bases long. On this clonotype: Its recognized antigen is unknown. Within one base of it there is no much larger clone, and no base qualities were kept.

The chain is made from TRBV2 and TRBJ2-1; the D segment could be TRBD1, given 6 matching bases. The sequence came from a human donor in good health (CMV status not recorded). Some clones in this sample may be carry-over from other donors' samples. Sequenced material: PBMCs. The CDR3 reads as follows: CASGAWTVYNEQFF. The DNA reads TGTGCCAGCGGAGCATGGACAGTTTACAATGAGCAGTTCTTC. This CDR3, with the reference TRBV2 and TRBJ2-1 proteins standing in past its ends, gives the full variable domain EPEVTQTPSHQVTQMGQEVILRCVPISNHLYFYWYRQILGQKVEFLVSFYNNEISEKSEIFDDQFSVERPDGSNFTLKIRSTKLEDSAMYFCASGAWTVYNEQFFGPGTRLTVL.